This T cell receptor (beta chain) was recorded in a study of blood T cell repertoires in COVID-19. In germline, CDR1 is SGHRS, CDR2 YFSETQ. The CDR3 length is 16 residues. Trimming at V came to 4 bases and at J to 9 bases, leaving 13 bases not matched to a gene. TCRdb's table, derived via immunoSEQ multiplex PCR, lists solely in-frame clones and lacks some. The repertoire holds some 120,000 clones, with more than 70% as singletons. V and J are TRBV5-1 and TRBJ2-3; 11 nucleotides agree with TRBD2. Sequenced input: peripheral blood. The source is a woman of 80 years or more with acute or convalescent COVID-19. DNA of the CDR3: TGCGCCAGCAGCCCCGGACTAGCGGGCTCTAGGAGCACGCAGTATTTT. It codes for CASSPGLAGSRSTQYF.